The next 2 T cell receptor beta chains were all read from a single sample in a study of regulatory and conventional T cells in RAG deficiency. Assay: immunoSEQ multiplex PCR; the TCRdb copy retains only in-frame clones and omits some. This sample has about 32,000 clones, with 89% found just once. These sequences were also reported in another study, on regulatory T cells. In that study: The primer mix had 52 TRBV and 13 TRBJ primers.

Sequencing was done on a sample of CD8+ T cells sorted from blood. These receptors were obtained from a human donor in good health.

The chain joins TRBV5-6 to TRBJ2-7; 7 positions match TRBD1. With V trimmed by 4 bases and J by 2 bases, 3 bases remained unmatched. The CDR3 sequence is 13 residues long. The germline V gene encodes CDR1 SGHDT and CDR2 YYEEEE. The CDR3 spells CASSRTGPYEQYF. DNA of the CDR3: TGTGCCAGCAGCCGGACAGGTCCCTACGAGCAGTACTTC.

J is TRBJ2-3 and V is TRBV9, with 8 bases matching TRBD2. The trim removed 3 bases at V and 3 bases at J, leaving 6 bases unmatched. Germline loops: CDR1 SGDLS, CDR2 YYNGEE. The CDR3 consists of 15 residues. The CDR3 DNA follows: TGTGCCAGCAGCGACTCAAGCGGGGGTACAGATACGCAGTATTTT. This codes for CASSDSSGGTDTQYF. Using reference TRBV9 and TRBJ2-3 for the parts outside the CDR3, the full variable domain is DSGVTQTPKHLITATGQRVTLRCSPRSGDLSVYWYQQSLDQGLQFLIQYYNGEERAKGNILERFSAQQFPDLHSELNLSSLELGDSALYFCASSDSSGGTDTQYFGPGTRLTVL.